The 13 T cell receptor beta chains in this list originate from one sample, sequenced in a study of blood T cells in healthy people across ages. Sample-barcoded 5' priming and a J-beta primer mix drove a second PCR of about 6 to 12 cycles. TCRdb fed the 5' RACE reads into MiXCR, producing one record per CDR3 protein. The repertoire holds some 710,000 distinct CDR3 sequences, with approximately 22% as singletons. The sequenced material came from blood. The receptors shown here come from a man in his 70s in good health.

This clonotype was seen a handful of times. The chain couples TRBV30 to TRBJ2-1; the D gene is possibly TRBD2 (7 bases). Germline V CDR1 and CDR2: GTSNPN, SVGIG (reference sequence). V was shortened by 4 bases and J by 9 bases, with 13 bases between the two germline ends. The CDR3 spans 12 residues. The CDR3 bases are TGTGCCTGGACCCTAGGGGGGGGTGAGCAGTTCTTC. Translation gives CAWTLGGGEQFF. Filled out from reference TRBV30 and TRBJ2-1, the complete variable domain reads SQTIHQWPATLVQPVGSPLSLECTVEGTSNPNLYWYRQAAGRGLQLLFYSVGIGQISSEVPQNLSASRPQDRQFILSSKKLLLSDSGFYLCAWTLGGGEQFFGPGTRLTVL.

The chain uses TRBV2 and TRBJ1-4; TRBD1 aligns across 7 bases. The V and J ends lost 6 bases and 7 bases, in that order; junction bases with no gene match: 11. CDR3 size: 15 residues. The germline V gene has CDR1 SNHLY and CDR2 FYNNEI. CDR3 in amino acids: CASRPRQGEAEKLFF. In DNA, the CDR3 is TGTGCCAGCAGACCAAGACAGGGAGAGGCTGAAAAACTGTTTTTT.

This sequence joins TRBV6-4 and TRBJ1-2, with D tentatively TRBD1 (6 bases). Germline V gene sequence: CDR1 MRHNA, CDR2 SNTAGT. V lost 8 bases, J lost 8 bases, and 9 bases lay in between. The CDR3 contains 10 residues. The CDR3, as DNA: TGTGCCAGCCAGGGGCAGGGCTACACCTTC. Translation gives CASQGQGYTF.

The chain recombines TRBV11-2 with TRBJ2-1; 9 bases map to TRBD1. The CDR3 has 15 amino acids. After removal of 4 bases from V and 9 bases from J, the junction contained 10 bases not matched to a gene. Germline CDR1 SGHAT, CDR2 FQNNGV. The CDR3 loop reads CASSSTTGTGPEQFF. Written as DNA, the CDR3 is TGTGCCAGCAGCTCGACCACCGGGACAGGGCCTGAGCAGTTCTTC.

In its sample, this clonotype was seen many times. The chain is built from TRBV20-1 and TRBJ2-5; 12 nucleotides align to TRBD2. The CDR3 covers 15 residues. Germline CDR1 DFQATT, CDR2 SNEGSKA (reference sequence). V shed 6 bases and J 1 base; nucleotides not matched to a gene: 6. The CDR3 sequence: CSARGLAGSQETQYF. The CDR3 coding sequence is TGCAGTGCGCGAGGACTAGCGGGGTCCCAAGAGACCCAGTACTTC.

V gene TRBV6-1 combines with J gene TRBJ1-4; no reliable D call. The CDR3 loop spans 13 amino acids. The V end was cut by 6 bases, the J end by 5 bases, with 10 bases between. Germline assignment: CDR1 MNHNS and CDR2 SASEGT. The CDR3 sequence: CASRKRENEKLFF. The CDR3 coding sequence is TGTGCCAGCAGGAAGAGAGAGAATGAAAAACTGTTTTTT.

V and J are TRBV6-2 or TRBV6-3 and TRBJ2-2, with a weak D call TRBD1 (6 bases). CDR1 and CDR2 from the germline V gene are MNHEY and SVGEGT. Trimming stripped 0 bases from V and 9 bases from J, with 14 bases between. This CDR3 comprises 15 residues. CDR3 sequence reads: CASSYSQGINRELFF. CDR3 DNA: TGTGCCAGCAGTTACTCCCAGGGGATAAACAGGGAGCTGTTTTTT.

This clonotype showed up just a few times. The V and J genes are TRBV5-1 and TRBJ2-5; a weak D match, TRBD2 (6 bases). CDR3 length: 15 residues. V was trimmed by 6 bases and J by 4 bases, leaving 19 bases between them. The germline CDR1 and CDR2 sequences are SGHRS and YFSETQ. The CDR3 DNA sequence: TGCGCCAGCACCAGTCGGGGGATAAGTCGAGAGACCCAGTACTTC. Amino acids: CASTSRGISRETQYF. Full variable domain (rest looked up from reference TRBV5-1 and TRBJ2-5): KAGVTQTPRYLIKTRGQQVTLSCSPISGHRSVSWYQQTPGQGLQFLFEYFSETQRNKGNFPGRFSGRQFSNSRSEMNVSTLELGDSALYLCASTSRGISRETQYFGPGTRLLVL.

This CDR3 reads CASSLEFYSPTHGYTF. CDR3 DNA sequence: TGTGCCAGCAGCTTAGAATTTTACAGTCCTACTCATGGCTACACCTTC. The chain joins TRBV7-2 to TRBJ1-2; D gene unclear. The CDR3 is 16 residues long. The V and J ends lost 1 base and 6 bases respectively, with 18 bases between them. CDR1 and CDR2 from the germline V gene are SGHTA and FQGNSA.

This clonotype was detected only a few times. V usage is TRBV6-5 and J usage is TRBJ1-2; possible D gene TRBD1, 5 bases. V lost 2 bases and J 6 bases, leaving 16 bases between the germline ends. This CDR3 is built from 15 residues. The germline V gene encodes CDR1 MNHEY and CDR2 SVGAGI. This CDR3 is CASSYGPGTSNGYTF. The CDR3 nucleotides read TGTGCCAGCAGTTACGGGCCAGGGACGTCTAATGGCTACACCTTC.

The table lists this clonotype with a few counts. The chain carries TRBV19 and TRBJ2-1; no clear D gene. Germline CDR1 reads LNHDA; CDR2 reads SQIVND (reference sequence). Trimming cost V 6 bases and J 1 base, with 13 bases left between them. This CDR3 spans 15 amino acids. DNA of the CDR3: TGTGCCAGTAGAATCAGCGTGACATCCTACAATGAGCAGTTCTTC. Its protein is CASRISVTSYNEQFF.

The gene calls are TRBV21-1 and TRBJ2-5; no check of the table's D call, TRBD1, against the DNA was made. The J call could be wrong; TRBJ2-7 is a better fit for the DNA end. TRBV21-1 is a pseudogene locus. The length of the CDR3 is 13 residues. CDR3 region: CASSTRGLYEQYV. Here the CDR3 DNA reads TGTGCCAGCAGCACCAGGGGACTCTACGAGCAGTACGTC.

This clonotype was seen only a few times. The rearrangement joins TRBV12-3 or TRBV12-4 to TRBJ1-4, with D unresolved. CDR3 size: 16 residues. Trimming stripped 5 bases from V and 5 bases from J, with 18 bases between. DNA of the CDR3: TGTGCCAGCAGTGAGACCTTGGGAGCGGGGAATGAAAAACTGTTTTTT. Its translation: CASSETLGAGNEKLFF.